The 8 T cell receptor beta chains below were found in one sample sequenced in a study of vaccination and CD4 T cells after COVID-19. As to treatment: roughly 11-day PBMC culture with coronavirus spike peptide pools or control peptides (ViraFEST assay). Sequencing of the DNA from cultured CD4+ T cells was carried out with the Oncomine TCR Beta short-read assay. TCRdb used MiXCR to reprocess the PCR reads, holding one entry per CDR3 protein. The sample holds about 19,000 distinct CDR3 sequences, approximately 22% seen once. Their target antigens are unknown. Material for sequencing was cultured CD4+ T cells from blood. The receptors originated from a human donor with COVID-19.

This clonotype has only a few counts. The chain employs TRBV20-1 and TRBJ2-3; D is possibly TRBD1 (6 bases). The CDR3 is made up of 14 amino acids. The V end was cut by 5 bases, the J end by 6 bases, with 18 bases between. The V gene's germline CDR1 is DFQATT and CDR2 SNEGSKA (reference sequence). The CDR3 region has the DNA TGCAGTGCTTCCACAGGGTTGGTCTTGGATACGCAGTATTTT. This sequence encodes CSASTGLVLDTQYF.

The gene calls are TRBV23-1 and TRBJ1-6; possibly TRBD1 for D (6 bases). TRBV23-1 is designated an ORF whose function remains uncertain. The CDR3 covers 13 residues. V dropped 7 bases and J dropped 6 bases, with 10 bases sitting between them. The CDR3 DNA is TGCGCCAGCAATCGGGGGCCTAATTCACCCCTCCACTTT. Translated, it gives CASNRGPNSPLHF.

This clonotype was seen a few times. V gene TRBV30 combines with J gene TRBJ1-5; D remains unclear. The CDR3 is made up of 14 amino acids. The V end was cut by 0 bases, the J end by 2 bases, with 8 bases between. The germline CDR1 and CDR2 sequences are GTSNPN and SVGIG (reference sequence). CDR3 DNA: TGTGCCTGGAGTGTAGGCCGGGGCAATCAGCCCCAGCATTTT. This gives the protein CAWSVGRGNQPQHF.

By share, this clonotype counts as medium-sized. The V call is TRBV15, the J call TRBJ2-2; the D gene is possibly TRBD2 (5 bases). Between the trimmed V and J ends, which lost 6 bases and 4 bases, there was a span of 12 bases. The germline V gene encodes CDR1 LNHNV and CDR2 YYDKDF (reference sequence). The CDR3 sequence is 14 residues long. In nucleotides, the CDR3 is TGTGCCACCAGAGCGGTACTTGGCACCGGGGAGCTGTTTTTT. Amino acid sequence: CATRAVLGTGELFF.

The chain carries TRBV18 and TRBJ1-6, with D hard to call. Trimming took 6 bases from V and 9 from J, leaving 15 bases between them. This CDR3 is 14 amino acids long. CDR1 KGHSH and CDR2 LQKENI come from the germline V gene. The CDR3 sequence: CASSASREGSPLHF. CDR3 nucleotides: TGTGCCAGCTCCGCTTCCCGGGAAGGTTCACCCCTCCACTTT.

This clonotype was detected only a few times. The rearrangement joins TRBV10-3 to TRBJ1-2; D ambiguous. Trimming shortened V by 4 bases and J by 0 bases, and 9 bases separated the two germline ends. Germline-derived CDR1 and CDR2 are ENHRY and SYGVKD. The CDR3 loop spans 14 amino acids. The CDR3 is CAISGRGSNYGYTF. The CDR3 DNA follows: TGTGCCATCAGTGGACGGGGTTCTAACTATGGCTACACCTTC.

In this sample, this clonotype turned up a few times. This rearrangement joins TRBV6-2 or TRBV6-3 to TRBJ2-3; 11 bases line up with TRBD2. There are 14 residues in the CDR3. Germline V gene lookup returns CDR1 MNHEY and CDR2 SVGEGT. With 6 bases clipped from V and 5 bases from J, the junction kept 4 bases outside the gene matches. The CDR3 DNA reads as TGTGCCAGCAGAATAGCGGGGGGGGGAGATACGCAGTATTTT. Translated, it gives CASRIAGGGDTQYF.

J is TRBJ1-3 and V is TRBV18; D gene unclear. Germline lookup yields CDR1 KGHSH and CDR2 LQKENI. V shed 0 bases and J shed 0 bases, with 9 bases lying between them. The CDR3 consists of 16 residues. The CDR3 here is CASSPPTANSGNTIYF. For the CDR3, the DNA is TGTGCCAGCTCACCACCAACCGCAAACTCTGGAAACACCATATATTTT.